This entry concerns a single T cell receptor beta chain. Its antigen is unknown. Libraries were prepared by immunoSEQ multiplex PCR; TCRdb keeps only in-frame clonotypes and omits some of them. The sample carries about 200,000 clones, approximately 68% recorded once. PBMCs that had been cryopreserved were the source of about 2 micrograms of genomic DNA for TCR beta libraries. The data belong to a study of cytotoxic CD8 clonotypes in ibrutinib-treated CLL. Findings and limits, study-wide: Clonotypes that were public were uncommon, and they contracted or stayed stable on treatment. Higher clonality was seen at ibrutinib response and a return toward baseline at progression.

The CDR3 consists of 12 residues. V was trimmed by 1 base and J by 2 bases, leaving 2 bases between them. The germline gives CDR1 SGHAT, CDR2 FQNNGV. The chain couples TRBV11-2 to TRBJ2-5, with no clear D. The clonotype comes from a human donor with chronic lymphocytic leukemia. This sample comprised PBMCs, obtained after 24 months of ibrutinib treatment. The CDR3 reads CASSLGQETQYF. Here the CDR3 DNA reads TGTGCCAGCAGCTTAGGACAAGAGACCCAGTACTTC.